The 24 T cell receptor beta chains reported below all come from one sample, sequenced in a study of blood T cell repertoires in COVID-19. Using immunoSEQ multiplex PCR, the repertoire was profiled, and TCRdb retains in-frame clones only, with some absent. The sample lists tens of thousands of clones; roughly four fifths were seen once. The material sequenced was peripheral blood. All receptors derive from a man between 60 and 70 years old with acute or convalescent COVID-19.

The chain recombines TRBV7-2 with TRBJ1-1; D unclear. This CDR3 spans 9 amino acids. Per germline, CDR1 SGHTA and CDR2 FQGNSA. Trimming left V 2 bases short and J 11 bases short, with 3 bases between. The CDR3 region has the DNA TGTGCCAGCAGCTTACGGGCTTTCTTT. Amino acids: CASSLRAFF.

The genes are TRBV19 and TRBJ1-5; D remains ambiguous. With 3 bases removed from V and 3 bases from J, the gap between germline ends came to 6 bases. This CDR3 is built from 13 residues. Germline V gives CDR1 LNHDA, CDR2 SQIVND (reference sequence). In DNA form, the CDR3 reads TGTGCCAGTAGTATGAGGGACAATCAGCCCCAGCATTTT. It yields the protein CASSMRDNQPQHF.

V gene TRBV9 combines with J gene TRBJ1-2; TRBD1 aligns across 9 bases. CDR1 and CDR2 (germline): SGDLS, YYNGEE. The trim removed 4 bases at V and 5 bases at J, leaving 9 bases unmatched. The CDR3 contains 15 residues. The CDR3 DNA sequence: TGTGCCAGCAGCTCGCACAGGGGGCGTTGGTATGGCTACACCTTC. This codes for CASSSHRGRWYGYTF.

This clone was recorded once. The chain couples TRBV18 to TRBJ2-5, with TRBD2 matching over 13 bases. The CDR3 contains 16 residues. Germline values: CDR1 KGHSH, CDR2 LQKENI. V lost 2 bases and J lost 6; bases outside the gene matches: 6. CDR3 nucleotides: TGTGCCAGCTCACCAGGGACTAGCGGGGCCAAACAGACCCAGTACTTC. Translating it yields CASSPGTSGAKQTQYF. The complete variable domain, with remaining parts taken from reference TRBV18 and TRBJ2-5, reads NAGVMQNPRHLVRRRGQEARLRCSPMKGHSHVYWYRQLPEEGLKFMVYLQKENIIDESGMPKERFSAEFPKEGPSILRIQQVVRGDSAAYFCASSPGTSGAKQTQYFGPGTRLLVL.

This clone was seen a handful of times. The chain combines TRBV27 with TRBJ1-2, with 9 bases that match TRBD1. Trimming at V came to 8 bases and at J to 1 base, leaving 17 bases not matched to a gene. The germline CDR1 and CDR2 sequences are MNHEY and SMNVEV (reference sequence). The CDR3 is made up of 18 amino acids. The CDR3 loop reads CASRRLGQGRSGNYGYTF. CDR3 DNA sequence: TGTGCCAGCCGGAGACTCGGACAGGGGAGAAGTGGTAACTATGGCTACACCTTC.

J is TRBJ2-4 and V is TRBV7-2; 9 nucleotides align to TRBD2. Germline V lookup: CDR1 SGHTA, CDR2 FQGNSA. CDR3 length equals 19 residues. V shed 1 base, J shed 1 base, and the junction held 11 bases outside the gene matches. CDR3 nucleotides: TGTGCCAGCAGCTTAGTTCTGGCGGGGGGGGTGTACGCCAAAAACATTCAGTACTTC. Protein sequence: CASSLVLAGGVYAKNIQYF.

The chain joins TRBV2 to TRBJ2-3; D is uncertain. Germline V gene sequence: CDR1 SNHLY, CDR2 FYNNEI. This CDR3 has 12 amino acids. V lost 6 bases, J lost 2 bases, and 6 bases lay in between. The CDR3 DNA follows: TGTGCCAGCAGGGCTGACACAGATACGCAGTATTTT. It translates to CASRADTDTQYF. The full variable domain, in which reference TRBV2 and TRBJ2-3 provide the parts outside the CDR3, is EPEVTQTPSHQVTQMGQEVILRCVPISNHLYFYWYRQILGQKVEFLVSFYNNEISEKSEIFDDQFSVERPDGSNFTLKIRSTKLEDSAMYFCASRADTDTQYFGPGTRLTVL.

The table lists this clone with a count of one. J is TRBJ2-7 and V is TRBV11-2; weak D call: TRBD1 (5 bases). In germline, CDR1 is SGHAT, CDR2 FQNNGV. V was pared by 1 base and J by 7 bases, with 17 bases between. The CDR3 is 15 residues long. The CDR3 loop is CASSLVMGRFREQYF. The CDR3 DNA follows: TGTGCCAGCAGCTTAGTTATGGGGCGCTTCCGGGAGCAGTACTTC.

This clone has just a few counts. V gene TRBV2 combines with J gene TRBJ1-3; D is unclear. V was clipped by 8 bases and J by 4 bases, with 18 bases between them. The germline V gene encodes CDR1 SNHLY and CDR2 FYNNEI. The CDR3 loop spans 15 amino acids. In nucleotides, the CDR3 is TGTGCCAGCCTACCTTTTGGGGAGGCCGGAAACACCATATATTTT. Translated, it gives CASLPFGEAGNTIYF.

The genes are TRBV3-1 (or the pseudogene TRBV3-2) and TRBJ1-1; D is unclear. Trimming took 4 bases from V and 8 from J, leaving 11 bases between them. Germline CDR1 is LGHDT and CDR2 is YNNKEL (reference sequence). This CDR3 comprises 12 residues. The CDR3 DNA is TGTGCCAGCAGCCGAGCCCAGACAGAAGCTTTCTTT. The encoded protein is CASSRAQTEAFF.

The chain is built from TRBV4-1 and TRBJ2-7; no firm D call. Germline CDR1 reads MGHRA; CDR2 reads YSYEKL. CDR3 size: 14 residues. Trimming took 3 bases from V and 6 from J, leaving 15 bases between them. CDR3 sequence reads: CASSHSTDELEQYF. The CDR3, as DNA: TGCGCCAGCAGCCATAGCACTGATGAACTCGAGCAGTACTTC.

J is TRBJ1-1 and V is TRBV6-2 or TRBV6-3, with D unresolved. V gave up 0 bases and J gave up 4 bases, with 6 bases separating them. From germline, CDR1 is MNHEY and CDR2 SVGEGT. CDR3 length: 13 residues. The CDR3 loop reads CASSYSPSTEAFF. In DNA form, the CDR3 reads TGTGCCAGCAGTTACTCGCCCAGCACTGAAGCTTTCTTT.

The genes are TRBV12-5 and TRBJ2-2; 10 bases align to TRBD1. Losses at the gene ends were 0 bases for V and 4 bases for J; bases not matched to a gene: 5. Germline CDR1 and CDR2: LGHNT and FRNRAP. This CDR3 is built from 17 residues. The CDR3 nucleotides read TGTGCTAGTGGTTTGGTATTGGACAGGGGGTTCACCGGGGAGCTGTTTTTT. This translates into CASGLVLDRGFTGELFF.

This rearrangement joins TRBV4-1 to TRBJ1-2; 8 bases fit TRBD1. Trimming cost V 0 bases and J 0 bases; bases outside gene matches: 9. Germline CDR1 MGHRA, CDR2 YSYEKL. CDR3 length: 18 amino acids. The CDR3 DNA follows: TGCGCCAGCAGCCAAGATGGGCCGACAGGGGTTACTAACTATGGCTACACCTTC. Protein sequence: CASSQDGPTGVTNYGYTF.

CDR3 nucleotide sequence: TGTGCCAGCAGTTACTCTGAGAGGGCTTCAGCTGAAGCTTTCTTT. Its translation is CASSYSERASAEAFF. The chain recombines TRBV6-5 with TRBJ1-1; D gene ambiguous. The V end lost 0 bases, the J end lost 6 bases, and 14 bases lay between the germline ends. This CDR3 is built from 15 residues. Germline V gives CDR1 MNHEY, CDR2 SVGAGI.

This clone was recorded once. The chain links TRBV29-1 to TRBJ1-2; D perhaps matches TRBD1 (5 bases). The length of the CDR3 is 12 residues. Germline assignment: CDR1 SQVTM and CDR2 ANQGSEA. Trimming pared 3 bases from V and 8 bases from J, leaving 13 bases between. CDR3 DNA sequence: TGCAGCGTTGAGGGGCCCGGGTACGGCTACACCTTC. Translation: CSVEGPGYGYTF.

The chain links TRBV10-3 to TRBJ1-2; D gene uncertain. Germline CDR1 ENHRY, CDR2 SYGVKD. This CDR3 comprises 11 residues. Trimming stripped 5 bases from V and 6 bases from J, with 7 bases between. For the CDR3, the DNA is TGTGCCATCAGTCGGGTGGATGGCTACACCTTC. It encodes CAISRVDGYTF.

The gene calls are TRBV10-3 and TRBJ2-5, with 8 bases lining up with TRBD2. Germline assignment: CDR1 ENHRY and CDR2 SYGVKD. The CDR3 length is 13 residues. The trim removed 7 bases at V and 4 bases at J, leaving 5 bases unmatched. CDR3 residues: CAINGGASETQYF. CDR3 DNA sequence: TGTGCCATCAACGGGGGGGCCTCAGAGACCCAGTACTTC.

The chain combines TRBV4-1 with TRBJ1-6, with D possibly TRBD1 on 5 matching bases. Germline V gives CDR1 MGHRA, CDR2 YSYEKL. The CDR3 is 17 residues long. With 6 bases removed from V and 8 bases from J, the gap between germline ends came to 23 bases. CDR3 region: CASRHAPWGETDSPLHF. The CDR3 DNA reads TGCGCCAGCAGACACGCCCCATGGGGGGAAACAGATTCACCCCTCCACTTT.

This clone showed up just a few times. The chain recombines TRBV5-8 with TRBJ2-5; TRBD1 matches 8 bases. The ends lost 4 bases at V and 5 bases at J; junction bases unmatched: 10. The CDR3 has 15 amino acids. Per germline, CDR1 SGHTS and CDR2 YDEGEE. The CDR3 sequence: CASSEGDRPTETQYF. The DNA for the CDR3 is TGTGCCAGCAGCGAGGGGGACAGGCCGACCGAGACCCAGTACTTC.

The chain is built from TRBV29-1 and TRBJ2-7, with 14 bases identical to TRBD2. V shed 1 base, J shed 3 bases, and the junction held 2 bases outside the gene matches. Germline values: CDR1 SQVTM, CDR2 ANQGSEA. CDR3 length: 15 residues. CDR3 bases: TGCAGCGTTGAAGGGACTAGCGGGGGGTTCTACGAGCAGTACTTC. Translation gives CSVEGTSGGFYEQYF.

V is TRBV5-1 and J is TRBJ2-5; TRBD1 matches 7 bases. The germline V gene has CDR1 SGHRS and CDR2 YFSETQ. V shed 5 bases and J 2 bases; nucleotides not matched to a gene: 3. This CDR3 region has 13 residues. CDR3 protein: CASRGTVQETQYF. CDR3 DNA sequence: TGCGCCAGCAGAGGGACAGTTCAAGAGACCCAGTACTTC. The full variable domain, with the rest looked up from reference TRBV5-1 and TRBJ2-5, is KAGVTQTPRYLIKTRGQQVTLSCSPISGHRSVSWYQQTPGQGLQFLFEYFSETQRNKGNFPGRFSGRQFSNSRSEMNVSTLELGDSALYLCASRGTVQETQYFGPGTRLLVL.

This clone occurred a few times. This chain links TRBV2 with TRBJ1-5, with 11 bases lining up with TRBD1. The CDR3 covers 15 residues. V was pared by 4 bases and J by 6 bases, with 5 bases of the junction left unmatched. Germline V lookup: CDR1 SNHLY, CDR2 FYNNEI. CDR3: CASSVGTGGTQPQHF. CDR3 nucleotide sequence: TGTGCCAGCAGTGTCGGGACAGGGGGAACTCAGCCCCAGCATTTT. Looking up the rest from reference TRBV2 and TRBJ1-5 gives the full variable domain: EPEVTQTPSHQVTQMGQEVILRCVPISNHLYFYWYRQILGQKVEFLVSFYNNEISEKSEIFDDQFSVERPDGSNFTLKIRSTKLEDSAMYFCASSVGTGGTQPQHFGDGTRLSIL.

The gene calls are TRBV19 and TRBJ2-1, with D unclear. Germline V gives CDR1 LNHDA, CDR2 SQIVND (reference sequence). The CDR3 contains 13 residues. The V end was cut by 0 bases, the J end by 8 bases, with 8 bases between. The CDR3 DNA sequence: TGTGCCAGTAGTATAGATCGAGGCGATGAGCAGTTCTTC. Residues: CASSIDRGDEQFF.